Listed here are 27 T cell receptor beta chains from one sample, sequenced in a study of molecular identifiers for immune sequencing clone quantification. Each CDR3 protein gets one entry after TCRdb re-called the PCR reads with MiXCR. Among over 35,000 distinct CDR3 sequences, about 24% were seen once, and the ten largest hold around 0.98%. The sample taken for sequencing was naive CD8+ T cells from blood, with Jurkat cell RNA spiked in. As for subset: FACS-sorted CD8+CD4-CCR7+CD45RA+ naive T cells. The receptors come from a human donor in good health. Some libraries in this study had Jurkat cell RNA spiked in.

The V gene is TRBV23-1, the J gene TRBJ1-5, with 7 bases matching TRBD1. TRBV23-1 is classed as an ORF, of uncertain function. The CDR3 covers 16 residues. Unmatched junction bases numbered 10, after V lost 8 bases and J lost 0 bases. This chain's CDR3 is CASVFWDSHSNQPQHF. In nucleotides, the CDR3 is TGCGCCAGCGTATTCTGGGACAGCCATAGCAATCAGCCCCAGCATTTT.

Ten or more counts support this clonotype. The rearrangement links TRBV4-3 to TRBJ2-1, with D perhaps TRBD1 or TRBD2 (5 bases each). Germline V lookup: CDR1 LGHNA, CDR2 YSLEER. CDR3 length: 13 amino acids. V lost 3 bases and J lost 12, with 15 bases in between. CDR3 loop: CASSQGRSSGQFF. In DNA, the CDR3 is TGCGCCAGCAGCCAGGGACGCAGCTCAGGGCAGTTCTTC.

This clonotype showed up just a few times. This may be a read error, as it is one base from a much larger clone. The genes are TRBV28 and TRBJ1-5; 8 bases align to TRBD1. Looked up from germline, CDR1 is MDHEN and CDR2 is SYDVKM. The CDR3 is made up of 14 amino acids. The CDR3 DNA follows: TGTGCCAGCAGTATAGGACAGGGCAATCAGCCCAAGCATTTT. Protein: CASSIGQGNQPKHF.

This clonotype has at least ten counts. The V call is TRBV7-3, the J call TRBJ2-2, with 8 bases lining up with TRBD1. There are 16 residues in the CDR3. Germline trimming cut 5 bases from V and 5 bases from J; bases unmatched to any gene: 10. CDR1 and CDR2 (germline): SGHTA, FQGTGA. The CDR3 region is CASSLIPDRGTGELFF. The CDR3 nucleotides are TGTGCCAGCAGCCTAATTCCCGACAGGGGTACCGGGGAGCTGTTTTTT.

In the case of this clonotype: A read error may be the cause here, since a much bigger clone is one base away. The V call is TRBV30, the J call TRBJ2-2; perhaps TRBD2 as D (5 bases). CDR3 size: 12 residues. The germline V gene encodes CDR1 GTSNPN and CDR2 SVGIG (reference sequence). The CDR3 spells CAWRWGVGELYF. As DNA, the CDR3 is TGTGCCTGGAGGTGGGGAGTCGGGGAGCTGTATTTT.

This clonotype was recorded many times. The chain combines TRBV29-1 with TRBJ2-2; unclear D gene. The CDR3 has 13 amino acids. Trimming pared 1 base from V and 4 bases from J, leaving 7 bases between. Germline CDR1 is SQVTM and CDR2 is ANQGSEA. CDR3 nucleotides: TGCAGCGTTGAAGGGGCCAGCACCGGGGAGCTGTTTTTT. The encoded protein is CSVEGASTGELFF.

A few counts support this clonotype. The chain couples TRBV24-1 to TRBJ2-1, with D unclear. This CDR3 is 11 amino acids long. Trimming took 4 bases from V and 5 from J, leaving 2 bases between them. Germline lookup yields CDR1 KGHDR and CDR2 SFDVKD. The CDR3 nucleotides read TGTGCCACCAGTGACCACAATGAGCAGTTCTTC. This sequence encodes CATSDHNEQFF.

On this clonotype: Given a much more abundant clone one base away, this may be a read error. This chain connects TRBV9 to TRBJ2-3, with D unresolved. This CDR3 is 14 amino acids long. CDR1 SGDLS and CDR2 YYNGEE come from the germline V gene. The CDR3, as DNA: TGTGCCAGCAACCCCAACACAAACACAGATACGCGGTATTTT. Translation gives CASNPNTNTDTRYF.

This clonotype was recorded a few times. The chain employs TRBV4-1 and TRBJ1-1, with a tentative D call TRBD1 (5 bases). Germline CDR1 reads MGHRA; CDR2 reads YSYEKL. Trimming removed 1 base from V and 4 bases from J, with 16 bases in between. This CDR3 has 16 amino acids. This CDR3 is CASSQVELTGGTEAFF. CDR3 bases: TGCGCCAGCAGCCAAGTGGAGCTAACCGGGGGCACTGAAGCTTTCTTT.

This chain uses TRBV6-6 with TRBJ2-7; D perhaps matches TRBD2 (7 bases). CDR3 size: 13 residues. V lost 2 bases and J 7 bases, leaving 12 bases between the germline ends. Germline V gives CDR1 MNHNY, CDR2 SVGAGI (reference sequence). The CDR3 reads CASSYRGAGEQYF. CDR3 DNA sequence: TGTGCCAGCAGTTACCGGGGGGCCGGGGAGCAGTACTTC.

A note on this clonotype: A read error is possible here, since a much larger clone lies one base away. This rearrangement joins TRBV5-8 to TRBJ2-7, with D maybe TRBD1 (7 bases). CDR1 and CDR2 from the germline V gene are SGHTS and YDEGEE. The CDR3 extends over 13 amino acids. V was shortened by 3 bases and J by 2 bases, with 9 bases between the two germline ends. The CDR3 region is CASSSRGAYEQYF. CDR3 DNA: TGTGCCAGCAGCTCCAGGGGGGCCTACGAGCAGTACTTC.

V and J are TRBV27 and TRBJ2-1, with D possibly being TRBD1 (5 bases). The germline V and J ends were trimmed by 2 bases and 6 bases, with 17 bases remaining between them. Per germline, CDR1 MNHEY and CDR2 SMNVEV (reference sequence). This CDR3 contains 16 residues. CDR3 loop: CASSLQGQRVTNEQFF. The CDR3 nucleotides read TGTGCCAGCAGTTTACAGGGTCAACGGGTTACCAATGAGCAGTTCTTC.

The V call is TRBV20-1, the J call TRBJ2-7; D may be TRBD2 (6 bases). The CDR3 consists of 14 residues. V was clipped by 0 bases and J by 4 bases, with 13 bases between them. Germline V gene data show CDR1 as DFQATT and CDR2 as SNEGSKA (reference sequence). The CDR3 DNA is TGCAGTGCTAGAGAAAAGGGGCTAGCGTACGAGCAGTACTTC. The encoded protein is CSAREKGLAYEQYF.

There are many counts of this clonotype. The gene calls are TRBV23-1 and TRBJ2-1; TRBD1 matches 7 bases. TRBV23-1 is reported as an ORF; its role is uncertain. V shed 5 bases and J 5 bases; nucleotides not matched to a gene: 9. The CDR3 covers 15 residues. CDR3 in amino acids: CASSSRRDSDNEQFF. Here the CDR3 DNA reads TGCGCCAGCAGTAGTCGCCGGGACAGCGACAATGAGCAGTTCTTC.

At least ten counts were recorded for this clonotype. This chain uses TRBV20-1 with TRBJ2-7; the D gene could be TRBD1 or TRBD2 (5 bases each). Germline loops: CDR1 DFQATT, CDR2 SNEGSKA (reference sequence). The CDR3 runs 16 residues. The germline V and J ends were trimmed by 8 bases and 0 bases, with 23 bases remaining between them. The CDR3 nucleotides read TGCAGTACGGGACCCTTCAGGTCGGGAATCTCCTACGAGCAGTACTTC. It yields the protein CSTGPFRSGISYEQYF.

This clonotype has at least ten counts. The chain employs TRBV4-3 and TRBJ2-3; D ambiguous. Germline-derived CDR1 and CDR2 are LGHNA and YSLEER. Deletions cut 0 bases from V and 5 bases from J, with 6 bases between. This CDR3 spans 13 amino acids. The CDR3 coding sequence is TGCGCCAGCAGCCAAGACACAATAGATACGCAGTATTTT. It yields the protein CASSQDTIDTQYF.

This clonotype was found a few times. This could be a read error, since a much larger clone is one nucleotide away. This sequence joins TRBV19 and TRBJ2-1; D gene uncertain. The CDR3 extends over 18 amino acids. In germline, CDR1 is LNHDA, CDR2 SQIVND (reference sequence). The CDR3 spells CASSIDAGPRSSYNERFF. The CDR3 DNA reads TGTGCCAGTAGTATAGATGCCGGGCCGAGGAGCTCCTACAATGAGCGGTTCTTC.

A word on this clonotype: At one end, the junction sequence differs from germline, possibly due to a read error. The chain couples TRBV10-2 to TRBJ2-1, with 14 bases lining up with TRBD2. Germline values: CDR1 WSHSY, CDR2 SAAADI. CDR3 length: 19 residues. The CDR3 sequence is CASSKGTSGSRVLPNEPLF. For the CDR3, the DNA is TGCGCCAGCAGTAAAGGGACTAGCGGGAGTCGTGTCCTTCCCAATGAGCCGCTCTTC.

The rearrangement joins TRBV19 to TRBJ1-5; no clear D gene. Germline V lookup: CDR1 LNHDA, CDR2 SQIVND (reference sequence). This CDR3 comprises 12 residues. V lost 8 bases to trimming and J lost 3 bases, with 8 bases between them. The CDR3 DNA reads TGTGCCAGTGGTTATACCAATCAGCCCCAGCATTTT. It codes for CASGYTNQPQHF. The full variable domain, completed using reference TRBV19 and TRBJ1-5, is DGGITQSPKYLFRKEGQNVTLSCEQNLNHDAMYWYRQDPGQGLRLIYYSQIVNDFQKGDIAEGYSVSREKKESFPLTVTSAQKNPTAFYLCASGYTNQPQHFGDGTRLSIL.

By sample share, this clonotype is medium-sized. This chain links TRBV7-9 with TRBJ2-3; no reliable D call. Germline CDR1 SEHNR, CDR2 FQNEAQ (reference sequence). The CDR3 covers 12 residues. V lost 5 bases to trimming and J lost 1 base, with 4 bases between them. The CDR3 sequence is CASSLRTDTQYF. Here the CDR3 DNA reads TGTGCCAGCAGCCTTCGCACAGATACGCAGTATTTT.

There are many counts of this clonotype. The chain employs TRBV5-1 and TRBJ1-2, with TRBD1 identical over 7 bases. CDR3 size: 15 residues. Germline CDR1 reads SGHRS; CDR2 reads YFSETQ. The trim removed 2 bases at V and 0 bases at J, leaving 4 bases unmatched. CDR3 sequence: CASSFGTVANYGYTF. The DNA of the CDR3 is TGCGCCAGCAGCTTTGGGACAGTAGCTAACTATGGCTACACCTTC. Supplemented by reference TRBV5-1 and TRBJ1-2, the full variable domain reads KAGVTQTPRYLIKTRGQQVTLSCSPISGHRSVSWYQQTPGQGLQFLFEYFSETQRNKGNFPGRFSGRQFSNSRSEMNVSTLELGDSALYLCASSFGTVANYGYTFGSGTRLTVV.

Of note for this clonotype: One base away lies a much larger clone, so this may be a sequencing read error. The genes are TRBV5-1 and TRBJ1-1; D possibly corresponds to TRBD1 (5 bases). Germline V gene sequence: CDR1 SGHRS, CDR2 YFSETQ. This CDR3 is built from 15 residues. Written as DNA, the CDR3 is TGCGCCAGCAGCTGGACGGGGGACTTGAACACTGAAGCTCTCTTT. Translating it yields CASSWTGDLNTEALF.

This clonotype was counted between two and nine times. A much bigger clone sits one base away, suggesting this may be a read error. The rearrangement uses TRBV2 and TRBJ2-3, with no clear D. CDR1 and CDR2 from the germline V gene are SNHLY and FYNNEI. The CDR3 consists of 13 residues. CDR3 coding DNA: TGTGCCAGCGGTGAAGGCCTCGAAGATACGCAGTATTTT. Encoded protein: CASGEGLEDTQYF.

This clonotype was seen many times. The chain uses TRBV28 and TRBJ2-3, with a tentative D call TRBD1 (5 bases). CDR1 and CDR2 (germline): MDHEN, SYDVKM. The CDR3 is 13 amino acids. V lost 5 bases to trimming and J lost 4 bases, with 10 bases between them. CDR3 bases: TGTGCCAGCAGTGGATCAGGGTCAGATACGCAGTATTTT. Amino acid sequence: CASSGSGSDTQYF.

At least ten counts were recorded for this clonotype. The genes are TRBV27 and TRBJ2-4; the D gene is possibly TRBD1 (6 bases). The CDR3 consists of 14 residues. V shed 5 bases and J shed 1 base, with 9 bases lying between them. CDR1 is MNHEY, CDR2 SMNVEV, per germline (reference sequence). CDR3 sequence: CASSPGEAKNIQYF. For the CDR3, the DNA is TGTGCCAGCAGTCCAGGGGAGGCCAAAAACATTCAGTACTTC.

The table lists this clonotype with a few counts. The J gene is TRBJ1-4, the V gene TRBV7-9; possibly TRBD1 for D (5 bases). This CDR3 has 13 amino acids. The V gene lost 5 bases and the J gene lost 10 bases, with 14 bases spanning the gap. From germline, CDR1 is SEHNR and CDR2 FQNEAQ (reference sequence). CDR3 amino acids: CASSAGPERKLFF. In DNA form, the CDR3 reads TGTGCCAGCAGCGCGGGACCAGAGAGAAAACTGTTTTTT.

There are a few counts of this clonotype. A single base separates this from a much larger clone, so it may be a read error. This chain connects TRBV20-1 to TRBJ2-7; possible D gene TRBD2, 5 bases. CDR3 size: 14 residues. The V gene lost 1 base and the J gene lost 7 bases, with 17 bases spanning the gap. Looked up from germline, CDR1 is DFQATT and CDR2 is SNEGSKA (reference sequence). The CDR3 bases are TGCAGTGCTAGAGGGGCGGGTGTTGAGGTGGAGCAGTACTTC. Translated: CSARGAGVEVEQYF.